The 10 T cell receptor beta chains below were found in one sample sequenced in a study of beta chain features in type 1 diabetes. Every isolated RNA sample was fully reverse transcribed, so sequencing captured expressed TCRB transcripts. Sequenced by immunoSEQ multiplex PCR; TCRdb stores in-frame clones only, minus some. This sample carries approximately 170,000 clones, less than 9.5% of them seen once, and the ten largest clones take less than 3%. Sequencing used central memory CD4+ T cells from blood. The receptors derive from a woman aged 18-29 years in good health.

This chain connects TRBV2 to TRBJ1-1, with D perhaps matching TRBD1 (6 bases). Germline lookup yields CDR1 SNHLY and CDR2 FYNNEI. Trimming removed 3 bases at V and 1 base at J, with 12 bases between. CDR3 size: 15 residues. The CDR3 loop is CASSEQGQRNTEAFF. In nucleotides, the CDR3 is TGTGCCAGCAGTGAGCAGGGGCAAAGGAACACTGAAGCTTTCTTT.

The gene calls are TRBV11-2 and TRBJ2-2, with TRBD2 matching 7 bases. V dropped 0 bases and J dropped 0; count of bases not matched to a gene: 4. From germline, CDR1 is SGHAT and CDR2 FQNNGV. The CDR3 has 17 residues. The CDR3 sequence: CASSLDKRGANTGELFF. CDR3 nucleotides: TGTGCCAGCAGCTTAGATAAGCGGGGAGCGAACACCGGGGAGCTGTTTTTT. Variable domain in full (rest from reference TRBV11-2 and TRBJ2-2): EAGVAQSPRYKIIEKRQSVAFWCNPISGHATLYWYQQILGQGPKLLIQFQNNGVVDDSQLPKDRFSAERLKGVDSTLKIQPAKLEDSAVYLCASSLDKRGANTGELFFGEGSRLTVL.

This clone showed up many times. The chain has TRBV11-2 and TRBJ2-4, with 9 bases identical to TRBD1. The CDR3 covers 15 residues. V lost 2 bases and J lost 6; bases outside the gene matches: 5. CDR1 and CDR2 from the germline V gene are SGHAT and FQNNGV. The chain's CDR3 is CASSLKTGGINIQYF. The CDR3 DNA reads as TGTGCCAGCAGCTTAAAAACAGGGGGCATAAACATTCAGTACTTC.

The chain joins TRBV6-1 to TRBJ2-1, with 11 nucleotides matching TRBD2. This CDR3 region has 14 residues. Trimming removed 4 bases from V and 7 bases from J; junction bases left unmatched: 3. CDR1 is MNHNS, CDR2 SASEGT, per germline. The CDR3 DNA reads TGTGCCAGCAGTGTAGCGGGGGGGCCGAATGAGCAGTTCTTC. Translation gives CASSVAGGPNEQFF.

The V gene is TRBV30, the J gene TRBJ1-5; 10 positions match TRBD1. The germline CDR1 and CDR2 sequences are GTSNPN and SVGIG (reference sequence). After removal of 7 bases from V and 2 bases from J, the junction contained 2 bases not matched to a gene. This CDR3 spans 13 amino acids. DNA of the CDR3: TGTGCCTTCGGGACAGGGGGCAATCAGCCCCAGCATTTT. Amino acid sequence: CAFGTGGNQPQHF.

This clone was found a few times. The rearrangement links TRBV5-1 to TRBJ1-2; D gene unclear. The length of the CDR3 is 19 residues. Germline CDR1 SGHRS, CDR2 YFSETQ. The V end lost 0 bases, the J end lost 7 bases, and 28 bases lay between the germline ends. The CDR3 DNA reads as TGCGCCAGCAGCTTGGCCATGGCGGAGGGAGATATCGGTGGCATTGGCTACACCTTC. Amino acid sequence: CASSLAMAEGDIGGIGYTF.

The J gene is TRBJ2-1, the V gene TRBV30; 10 nucleotides line up with TRBD2. The CDR3 runs to 15 residues. The germline gives CDR1 GTSNPN, CDR2 SVGIG (reference sequence). V was clipped by 2 bases and J by 3 bases; unmatched bases: 4. For the CDR3, the DNA is TGTGCCTGGAGTCTAGCGGGGGCCTTCTACAATGAGCAGTTCTTC. Encoded protein: CAWSLAGAFYNEQFF.

This clone was recorded a few times. This sequence joins TRBV13 and TRBJ1-1, with TRBD1 as a possible D gene (5 bases). The CDR3 has 15 residues. Trimming removed 5 bases at V and 1 base at J, with 14 bases between. Germline values: CDR1 PRHDT, CDR2 FYEKMQ (reference sequence). The CDR3 nucleotides are TGTGCCAGCAGCCAGGGTGGCAGGCGGAACACTGAAGCTTTCTTT. Its protein is CASSQGGRRNTEAFF.

The J gene is TRBJ2-5, the V gene TRBV11-3; possible D gene TRBD2, 6 bases. Germline values: CDR1 SGHNT, CDR2 YENEEA. This CDR3 region has 14 residues. V was cut by 5 bases and J by 5 bases, with 15 bases left in between. The CDR3 DNA reads as TGTGCCAGCAGCCCCGGGGGAGCTGGGGAGACCCAGTACTTC. Amino acids: CASSPGGAGETQYF.

The chain has TRBV11-2 and TRBJ2-3; 12 nucleotides align to TRBD2. Germline CDR1 reads SGHAT; CDR2 reads FQNNGV. Unmatched junction bases numbered 8, after V lost 5 bases and J lost 5 bases. This CDR3 region has 16 residues. This CDR3 is CASSGLTSGSQDTQYF. The CDR3 DNA reads TGTGCCAGCAGCGGACTGACTAGCGGGAGCCAAGATACGCAGTATTTT.